This T cell receptor (beta chain) was captured by sequencing in a study of blood T cell repertoires in COVID-19. The wider study: COVID-19 samples collected from the United States, Italy and Spain covered acute and convalescent phases. T cells, B-cell-depleted T cells, or PBMCs provided the cDNA or gDNA that served as material.

Original data processing: Using reference gene primer amplification, nucleated cell counts were estimated. The table came from immunoSEQ multiplex PCR; TCRdb's copy has only in-frame clones and leaves some out. D and trimming come from the DNA, and the V and J calls and clone size come from that table. The sample has under 350,000 clones, roughly nine tenths seen once; the top ten hold 2% to 2.5%. Germline values: CDR1 SGHAT, CDR2 FQNNGV. The germline V and J ends were trimmed by 0 bases and 0 bases, with 8 bases remaining between them. This CDR3 is 15 amino acids long. V and J are TRBV11-2 and TRBJ1-2, with no clear D. The sequence was obtained from a man in his fifties with acute or convalescent COVID-19. The sample comprised peripheral blood. CDR3: CASSLDIPANYGYTF. CDR3 in DNA: TGTGCCAGCAGCTTAGATATCCCAGCTAACTATGGCTACACCTTC.